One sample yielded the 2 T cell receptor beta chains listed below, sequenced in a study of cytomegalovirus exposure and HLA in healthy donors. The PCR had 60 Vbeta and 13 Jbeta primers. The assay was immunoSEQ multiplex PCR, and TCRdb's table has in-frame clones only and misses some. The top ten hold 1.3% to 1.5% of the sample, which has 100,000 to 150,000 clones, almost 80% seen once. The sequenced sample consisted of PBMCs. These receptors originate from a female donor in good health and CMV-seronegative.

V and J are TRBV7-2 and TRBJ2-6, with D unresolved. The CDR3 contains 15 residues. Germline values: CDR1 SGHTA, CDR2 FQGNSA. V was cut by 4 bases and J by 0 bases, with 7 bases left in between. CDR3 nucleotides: TGTGCCAGCAGCTCTCAGTTCTCTGGGGCCAACGTCCTGACTTTC. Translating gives CASSSQFSGANVLTF. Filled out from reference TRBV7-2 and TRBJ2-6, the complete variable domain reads GAGVSQSPSNKVTEKGKDVELRCDPISGHTALYWYRQSLGQGLEFLIYFQGNSAPDKSGLPSDRFSAERTGGSVSTLTIQRTQQEDSAVYLCASSSQFSGANVLTFGAGSRLTVL.

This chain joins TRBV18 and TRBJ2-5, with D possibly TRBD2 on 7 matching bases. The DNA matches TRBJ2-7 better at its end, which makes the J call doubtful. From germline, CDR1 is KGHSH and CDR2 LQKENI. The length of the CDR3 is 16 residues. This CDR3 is CASSPLGAGAPAEQYF. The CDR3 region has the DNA TGTGCCAGCTCACCCCTGGGGGCGGGGGCGCCGGCCGAGCAGTACTTC.